This T cell receptor beta chain was recovered during a study of OX40 agonist ivuxolimab in advanced cancers. Study-level background: Patients were treated with intravenous ivuxolimab, dosed at 0.01 to 10 mg/kg and infused every 2 weeks. Study results and limitations: No determination was made of the antigen specificity of the expanded peripheral T cells.

Points on this clone: As yet, its antigen is unknown.

Assay used: immunoSEQ multiplex PCR; TCRdb lists only in-frame clones, some missing. The table records 50,000 to 75,000 clones, less than 90% of them present only once. This CDR3 is 15 amino acids long. V was clipped by 2 bases and J by 5 bases, with 10 bases between them. The germline gives CDR1 SGHVS, CDR2 FNYEAQ. This chain joins TRBV7-6 and TRBJ1-6; D is unclear. The source material was CD4+ or CD8+ T cells sorted from blood, sampled in a trial of the OX40 agonist ivuxolimab. The source is an adult with an advanced solid tumor such as melanoma, head and neck, liver or kidney cancer. The CDR3: CASSLSWGDNSPLHF. The CDR3 DNA is TGTGCCAGCAGCTTATCGTGGGGAGATAATTCACCCCTCCACTTT.